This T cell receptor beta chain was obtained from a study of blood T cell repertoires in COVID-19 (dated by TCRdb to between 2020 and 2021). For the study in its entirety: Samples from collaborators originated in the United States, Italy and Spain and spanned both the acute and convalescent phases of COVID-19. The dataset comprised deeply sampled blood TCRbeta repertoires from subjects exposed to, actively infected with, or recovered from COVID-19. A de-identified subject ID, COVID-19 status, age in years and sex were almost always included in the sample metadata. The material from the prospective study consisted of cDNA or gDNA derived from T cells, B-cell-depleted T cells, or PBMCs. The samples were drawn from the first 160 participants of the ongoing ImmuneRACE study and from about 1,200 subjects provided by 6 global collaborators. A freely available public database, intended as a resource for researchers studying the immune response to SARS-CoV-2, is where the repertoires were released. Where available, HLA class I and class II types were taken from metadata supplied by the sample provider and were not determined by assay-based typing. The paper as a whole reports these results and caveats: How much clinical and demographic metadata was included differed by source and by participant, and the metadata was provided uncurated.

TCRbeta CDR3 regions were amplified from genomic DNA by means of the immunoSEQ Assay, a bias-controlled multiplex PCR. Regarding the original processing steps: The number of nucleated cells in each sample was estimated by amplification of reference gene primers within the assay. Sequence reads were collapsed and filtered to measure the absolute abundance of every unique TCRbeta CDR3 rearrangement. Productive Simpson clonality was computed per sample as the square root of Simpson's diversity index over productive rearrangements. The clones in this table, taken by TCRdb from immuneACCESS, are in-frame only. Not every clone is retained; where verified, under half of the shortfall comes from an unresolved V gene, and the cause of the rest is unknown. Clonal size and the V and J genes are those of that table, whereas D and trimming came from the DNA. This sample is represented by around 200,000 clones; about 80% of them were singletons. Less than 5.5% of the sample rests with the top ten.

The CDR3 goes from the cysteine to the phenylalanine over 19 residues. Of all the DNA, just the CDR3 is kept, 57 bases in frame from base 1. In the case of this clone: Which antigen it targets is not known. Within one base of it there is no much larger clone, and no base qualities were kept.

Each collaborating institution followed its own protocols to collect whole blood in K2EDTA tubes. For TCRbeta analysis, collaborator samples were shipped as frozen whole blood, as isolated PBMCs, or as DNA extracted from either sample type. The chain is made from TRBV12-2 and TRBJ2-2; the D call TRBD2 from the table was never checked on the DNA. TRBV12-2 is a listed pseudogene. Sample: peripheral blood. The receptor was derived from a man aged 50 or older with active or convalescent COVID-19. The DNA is TGTGCAAGTCGCTTACCCCGGGGGGAGCGGGAAACGAACACCGGGGAGCTGTTTTTT. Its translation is CASRLPRGERETNTGELFF.